This is a list of T cell receptor beta chains from one sample in a study of cytomegalovirus exposure and HLA in healthy donors. The repertoire was sequenced with immunoSEQ multiplex PCR; TCRdb's copy has only in-frame clones and lacks some. The sample yields about 280,000 clones, around 90% seen once. Input material: PBMCs. The origin of the receptors is a woman between 18 and 29 years old in good health and CMV-seronegative. Each CDR3 is given with its conserved first and last residue. D genes are given only for firm matches. Where a row states a size, it is once, few, many or the class of an expanded clone; other rows omit it.

TRBV7-8	-	12	-	TRBJ1-2	TGTGCCAGCAGCTTATACAGGGATGGCTACACCTTC	CASSLYRDGYTF
TRBV15	-	14	-	TRBJ2-6	TGTGCCACCAGCACCCAGTCTGGGGCCAACGTCCTGACTTTC	CATSTQSGANVLTF
TRBV10-2	once	12	-	TRBJ1-1	TGCGCCAGCAGTGATTTGCGAGGGGAAGCTTTCTTT	CASSDLRGEAFF
TRBV12-5	-	19	TRBD1	TRBJ1-3	TGTGCTAGTGGTTGGATACCGGGACAGGGTAATCTGGCTGGAAACACCATATATTTT	CASGWIPGQGNLAGNTIYF
TRBV18	-	16	-	TRBJ2-7	TGTGCCAGCGATCAAGCAGGGAACAGGGTGACCTACGAGCAGTACTTC	CASDQAGNRVTYEQYF
TRBV6-1	-	17	-	TRBJ1-5	TGTGCCAGCAGTGAAGCCTGGGCAACGGTTAGCAATCAGCCCCAGCATTTT	CASSEAWATVSNQPQHF
TRBV6-5	-	14	-	TRBJ1-5	TGTGCCAGCAGTTACTCGGTTGGGGGGCAGCCCCAGCATTTT	CASSYSVGGQPQHF
TRBV10-2	-	14	TRBD1	TRBJ1-5	TGCGCCAGCAGTGAACAACAGGGGTATCAGCCCCAGCATTTT	CASSEQQGYQPQHF
TRBV9	-	16	TRBD2	TRBJ2-7	TGTGCCAGCAGCGTAGACTCTAGCGGGGGGGCCTACGAGCAGTACTTC	CASSVDSSGGAYEQYF
TRBV16	few	14	-	TRBJ1-5	TGTGCCAGCAGCCGAGGGCTAGGCAATCAGCCCCAGCATTTT	CASSRGLGNQPQHF
TRBV19	-	18	-	TRBJ2-2	TGTGCCAGTAGTTCTAGGCCTTCCAGGGATCGGAACACCGGGGAGCTGTTTTTT	CASSSRPSRDRNTGELFF
TRBV5-1	-	17	TRBD1	TRBJ1-1	TGCGCCAGCAGCGGGCCGGGACGACAGGGTATCGGTACTGAAGCTTTCTTT	CASSGPGRQGIGTEAFF
TRBV30	-	14	TRBD1	TRBJ2-7	TGTGCCTCCTTAAAACAGGGGAAATTCTACGAGCAGTACTTC	CASLKQGKFYEQYF
TRBV19	-	16	-	TRBJ2-3	TGTGCCAGTAGTATTAACGGGGGGCTAAGCACAGATACGCAGTATTTT	CASSINGGLSTDTQYF
TRBV5-1	-	13	-	TRBJ1-1	TGCGCCAGCAGCGCACAGGGGAACACTGAAGCTTTCTTT	CASSAQGNTEAFF
TRBV19	-	12	-	TRBJ1-2	TGTGCCATCCTCGACAGGCTTTATGGCTACACCTTC	CAILDRLYGYTF
TRBV7-3	-	17	TRBD2	TRBJ2-5	TGTGCCAGTTCACCTTCGGCCAGCGGGGGGCCGGGAGAGACCCAGTACTTC	CASSPSASGGPGETQYF
TRBV6-6	-	15	TRBD1	TRBJ2-7	TGTGCCAGCAGTTACTCGGGACAGGTCCGGCCCGAGCAGTACTTC	CASSYSGQVRPEQYF
TRBV12-5	-	15	TRBD1	TRBJ2-4	TGTGCTAGTGGTTTGAACAGGGGGCCGGGGAACATTCAGTACTTC	CASGLNRGPGNIQYF
TRBV28	-	15	TRBD1	TRBJ2-7	TGTGCCAGATCACACCCGGGACAGAGACCCTACGAGCAGTACTTC	CARSHPGQRPYEQYF
TRBV7-9	-	12	TRBD1	TRBJ1-2	TGTTCCAGCAGCCTGACAGGGTATGGCTACACCTTC	CSSSLTGYGYTF
TRBV4-1	once	15	TRBD2	TRBJ2-3	TGCGCCAGCAGCCTAGGTAGCGGGGGCACAGATACGCAGTATTTT	CASSLGSGGTDTQYF
TRBV27	-	13	-	TRBJ2-7	TGTGCCAGCAGTTCTGGACAGTCCTACGAGCAGTACTTC	CASSSGQSYEQYF
TRBV27	-	15	-	TRBJ1-1	TGTGCCAGCAGTTTAGGGAACAGGGCGAACACTGAAGCTTTCTTT	CASSLGNRANTEAFF
TRBV7-8	once	13	TRBD1	TRBJ2-1	TGTGCCAGCAGTTTACAGGGGGCTAATGAGCAGTTCTTC	CASSLQGANEQFF
TRBV6-4	-	15	-	TRBJ2-2	TGTGCCAGCAGTTCGGGATCCGAGAGCACCGGGGAGCTGTTTTTT	CASSSGSESTGELFF
TRBV18	-	15	-	TRBJ1-2	TGTGCCAGCTCACCAGGCATGGCAGGAGGGGATGGCTACACCTTC	CASSPGMAGGDGYTF
TRBV11-2	-	15	TRBD2	TRBJ2-1	TGTGCCAGCAGCTCGATAGCGGGGGGTATAGCTGGGCAGTTCTTC	CASSSIAGGIAGQFF
TRBV30	few	13	-	TRBJ1-6	TGTGCCTGGAGTCGGCAGGATAATTCACCCCTCCACTTT	CAWSRQDNSPLHF
TRBV5-1	-	15	TRBD1	TRBJ1-4	TGCGCCAGCAGCCCAGGACAGGGGGCAAATGAAAAACTGTTTTTT	CASSPGQGANEKLFF
TRBV27	once	16	TRBD1	TRBJ2-5	TGTGCCAGCAGTCCCAAGACAGGGGGCAGGGGAGAGACCCAGTACTTC	CASSPKTGGRGETQYF
TRBV6-6	-	16	-	TRBJ1-4	TGTGCCAGCAGTTACTCGACTGGGGGGACTAATGAAAAACTGTTTTTT	CASSYSTGGTNEKLFF
TRBV6-1	once	14	TRBD1	TRBJ2-2	TGTGCCATCGACAGGGGGCAGGGGACCGGGGAGCTGTTTTTT	CAIDRGQGTGELFF
TRBV2	-	15	-	TRBJ1-1	TGTGCCAGCATCCTCAGGGAGGGGTTGAACACTGAAGCTTTCTTT	CASILREGLNTEAFF
TRBV15	-	12	-	TRBJ1-5	TGTGCCACCAGCAGAGGTAGCCAGCCCCAGCATTTT	CATSRGSQPQHF
TRBV4-1	-	18	TRBD2	TRBJ2-3	TGCGCCAGCAGCCAATCAGGTGCCGGAGCGGGGTTCACAGATACGCAGTATTTT	CASSQSGAGAGFTDTQYF
TRBV7-9	-	14	-	TRBJ2-7	TGTGCCAGCAGCTTAGTTGGAGGAGGTGACGAGCAGTACTTC	CASSLVGGGDEQYF